This T cell receptor beta chain was found in a study of Ad26.COV2.S vaccination and SARS-CoV-2 variants. Overall study findings and caveats: Analyses of TCR breadth and depth may have underestimated total T cell responses.

Sample treatment: about 20 received Ad26.COV2.S at low or high dose, single or two shots; 5 received placebo; per-sample allocation not given. At day 63 after the first vaccine or placebo injection, samples were drawn. An 18-55-year-old adult in Boston served as donor. As its vector, the vaccine had Ad26, which expressed Wuhan-strain SARS-CoV-2 spike. Germline CDR1 LNHDA, CDR2 SQIVND (reference sequence). This CDR3 contains 13 residues. Trimming at V came to 4 bases and at J to 4 bases, leaving 3 bases not matched to a gene. The table came from immunoSEQ multiplex PCR; TCRdb's copy has only in-frame clones and leaves some out. The repertoire consists of about 350,000 clones, with roughly 89% occurring once and the leading ten covering approximately 5%. Note on this clone: What it binds is not known.

The receptor was derived from a person aged 18-65 years who received the Ad26.COV2.S COVID-19 vaccine or a placebo. J is TRBJ1-2 and V is TRBV19; 7 bases agree with TRBD1. This material consisted of peripheral blood, taken in a trial of Ad26.COV2.S vaccine versus placebo. This CDR3 reads CASSTDRRYGYTF. DNA for the CDR3: TGTGCCAGTAGTACGGACAGGCGCTATGGCTACACCTTC.